The rows below give T cell receptor beta chains drawn from one sample of a study of identical twins. TCRdb recomputed calls from the 5' RACE reads with MiXCR, one row per CDR3 protein. The table records approximately 680,000 distinct CDR3 sequences, just over 7% of them present only once. In addition, the sample was reused for a study of yellow fever vaccine responses in identical twins.

The sample taken for sequencing was PBMCs. All receptors derive from a woman younger than 35 in good health. Both conserved end residues are part of each CDR3. The order of the fields is V gene, CDR3 protein.

>TRBV20-1
CSANNAQGGGYTF
>TRBV5-5
CASSSGPNEKLFF
>TRBV12-3/TRBV12-4
CASRGLGNTIYF
>TRBV4-1
CASSHLRDRDASEAFF
>TRBV27
CASMRQGLYEQYF
>TRBV5-1
CASSLVGITEAFF
>TRBV12-3/TRBV12-4
CASSPSRGGRNQPQHF
>TRBV12-3/TRBV12-4
CASSLRQSQETQYF
>TRBV12-3/TRBV12-4
CASSPGLARNEQFF
>TRBV2
CASRTGLTNEKLFF
>TRBV2
CASSESHSSYNEQFF
>TRBV12-3/TRBV12-4
CASSRGAGARYNEQFF
>TRBV12-5
CASAHSLYEQYF
>TRBV2
CASMPRDGNYEQYF
>TRBV28
CASTWGSLASTEAFF
>TRBV11-2
CASSTRTDREQYF
>TRBV6-5
CASSWGQGTKSSYEQYF
>TRBV28
CASSSPDTAGLDTQYF
>TRBV18
CASSRSRQTGDGTGELFF
>TRBV20-1
CSARVISGNIQYF
>TRBV12-3/TRBV12-4
CASSFNSGTDTQYF
>TRBV4-1
CASSQDRFVNEQFF